What follows are 26 T cell receptor beta chains derived from one specimen sequenced in a study of response to subunit inactivated influenza vaccine. TCRdb itself ran the RT-PCR reads through MiXCR, one entry per CDR3 protein. The top ten hold around 1.8% of the sample, which has about 480,000 distinct CDR3 sequences, approximately 24% seen once. The sequences come from CD4+ T cells sorted from PBMCs, collected roughly 5 days after vaccination. All receptors come from a man aged 45-60 years who received an inactivated influenza vaccine.

The chain couples TRBV25-1 to TRBJ2-2; D is perhaps TRBD1 (5 bases). Trimming took 6 bases from V and 0 from J, leaving 14 bases between them. The CDR3 is 16 residues long. CDR1 and CDR2 (germline): MGHDK, SYGVNS. CDR3 bases: TGTGCCAGCAGGAACCACAGGTCCCCGAACACCGGGGAGCTGTTTTTT. This translates into CASRNHRSPNTGELFF.

This clonotype has only a few counts. The chain carries TRBV15 and TRBJ2-5; 7 nucleotides align to TRBD2. CDR1 and CDR2 (germline): LNHNV, YYDKDF (reference sequence). The J segment lost 4 bases and the V segment lost 1 base, leaving 6 bases of the junction unmatched. The CDR3 is 15 residues long. CDR3 coding DNA: TGTGCCACCAGCAGAGTGGGGGGGACTGGAGAGACCCAGTACTTC. Its protein is CATSRVGGTGETQYF.

This sequence joins TRBV20-1 and TRBJ2-1; no clear D. V was shortened by 1 base and J by 2 bases, with 9 bases between the two germline ends. This CDR3 region has 14 residues. Germline V gives CDR1 DFQATT, CDR2 SNEGSKA (reference sequence). The CDR3 protein is CSARAGITYNEQFF. In nucleotides, the CDR3 is TGCAGTGCTAGAGCGGGTATTACCTACAATGAGCAGTTCTTC.

This chain uses TRBV5-1 with TRBJ2-2; 9 bases map to TRBD2. Per the germline V gene, CDR1 is SGHRS and CDR2 is YFSETQ. The ends lost 4 bases at V and 6 bases at J; junction bases unmatched: 10. CDR3 length: 16 residues. CDR3 in DNA: TGCGCCAGCAGCCACGACGAGGGACTAGCACCCGGGGAGCTGTTTTTT. Its translation: CASSHDEGLAPGELFF.

V and J are TRBV15 and TRBJ1-2; tentative D call: TRBD1 (6 bases). The CDR3 runs to 13 residues. Trimming cost V 10 bases and J 6 bases, with 18 bases left between them. Germline V CDR1 and CDR2: LNHNV, YYDKDF (reference sequence). The DNA of the CDR3 is TGTGCCAGCCGCCGGGGGCTCAAGGATGGCTACACCTTC. It is translated as CASRRGLKDGYTF.

The sample holds many counts of this clonotype. The chain employs TRBV12-3 or TRBV12-4 and TRBJ2-7; TRBD1 is a possible D gene (6 bases). Trimming stripped 6 bases from V and 4 bases from J, with 13 bases between. This CDR3 region has 13 residues. CDR3 nucleotides: TGTGCCAGCAGCTGGGAACAGGGATACGAGCAGTACTTC. Residues: CASSWEQGYEQYF.

This clonotype was counted only a few times. The chain couples TRBV20-1 to TRBJ1-5, with D perhaps TRBD1 (6 bases). The ends were cut back, 3 bases at V and 7 bases at J, with 16 bases in the middle. The V gene's germline CDR1 is DFQATT and CDR2 SNEGSKA (reference sequence). CDR3 size: 14 residues. The CDR3 is CSASQRGRGQPQHF. CDR3 nucleotides: TGCAGTGCTAGCCAGCGGGGGCGAGGACAGCCCCAGCATTTT.

This clonotype was seen only a few times. The chain employs TRBV7-9 and TRBJ2-1; weak D call: TRBD2 (6 bases). Germline V gene data show CDR1 as SEHNR and CDR2 as FQNEAQ (reference sequence). V dropped 3 bases and J dropped 6 bases, with 21 bases sitting between them. The CDR3 spans 17 residues. The CDR3 DNA sequence: TGTGCCAGCAGCTTCGACCTTCCCCTCGGGAGAAGCAATGAGCAGTTCTTC. The encoded protein is CASSFDLPLGRSNEQFF.

This clonotype was counted between two and nine times. The chain recombines TRBV20-1 with TRBJ2-7; 11 nucleotides line up with TRBD2. This CDR3 is built from 14 residues. V dropped 6 bases and J dropped 0; count of bases not matched to a gene: 4. Germline V gives CDR1 DFQATT, CDR2 SNEGSKA (reference sequence). The CDR3 loop is CSALAGGLSYEQYF. CDR3 nucleotides: TGCAGTGCATTAGCGGGAGGGCTCTCCTACGAGCAGTACTTC.

This clonotype was observed a few times. The chain couples TRBV20-1 to TRBJ2-3; 11 bases are a match to TRBD1. CDR3 size: 15 residues. Germline CDR1 and CDR2: DFQATT and SNEGSKA (reference sequence). J was trimmed by 5 bases and V by 6 bases; bases with no gene match: 10. The CDR3 reads CSAHGTGGGGDTQYF. The CDR3 nucleotides read TGCAGTGCACACGGGACAGGGGGAGGGGGAGATACGCAGTATTTT.

This clonotype was counted a few times. The chain has TRBV7-9 and TRBJ1-1, with D hard to call. Trimming took off 5 bases at V and 11 bases at J, with 6 bases between the two ends. The CDR3 contains 9 residues. The germline V gene encodes CDR1 SEHNR and CDR2 FQNEAQ (reference sequence). DNA for the CDR3: TGTGCCAGCAGCCCCGAGGCTTTCTTT. This gives the protein CASSPEAFF.

A few counts support this clonotype. The chain links TRBV7-2 to TRBJ2-4, with D perhaps TRBD2 (6 bases). Germline-derived CDR1 and CDR2 are SGHTA and FQGNSA. Trimming removed 3 bases from V and 0 bases from J, with 12 bases in between. This CDR3 has 16 residues. This chain's CDR3 is CASSFGPGLAKNIQYF. CDR3 sequence (DNA): TGTGCCAGCAGCTTTGGGCCGGGACTAGCCAAAAACATTCAGTACTTC.

This clonotype was counted many times. CDR3 sequence: CASSLGPGVSYEQYF. CDR3 in DNA: TGCGCCAGCAGCTTGGGACCAGGTGTATCCTACGAGCAGTACTTC. The chain has TRBV5-1 and TRBJ2-7, with no clear D. There are 15 residues in the CDR3. The germline V and J ends were trimmed by 0 bases and 1 base, with 11 bases remaining between them. CDR1 is SGHRS, CDR2 YFSETQ, per germline.

This clonotype was picked up many times. The rearrangement links TRBV20-1 to TRBJ2-5; 12 nucleotides line up with TRBD2. The CDR3 contains 15 residues. Germline-derived CDR1 and CDR2 are DFQATT and SNEGSKA (reference sequence). Germline trimming cut 0 bases from V and 5 bases from J; bases unmatched to any gene: 4. The CDR3 region is CSARDSTSGRETQYF. The CDR3 DNA follows: TGCAGTGCTAGAGATAGTACTAGCGGGAGGGAGACCCAGTACTTC.

V is TRBV29-1 and J is TRBJ2-3, with TRBD2 identical over 7 bases. V lost 3 bases, J lost 1 base, and 7 bases stayed unmatched. The CDR3 length is 15 residues. Germline CDR1 reads SQVTM; CDR2 reads ANQGSEA. CDR3 in amino acids: CSVDRGSRGTDTQYF. The CDR3 DNA sequence: TGCAGCGTTGATCGCGGGAGCAGGGGCACAGATACGCAGTATTTT.

This clonotype was observed a handful of times. The chain combines TRBV20-1 with TRBJ1-6, with unresolved D. V dropped 1 base and J dropped 8 bases, with 9 bases sitting between them. Germline values: CDR1 DFQATT, CDR2 SNEGSKA (reference sequence). This CDR3 spans 13 amino acids. In nucleotides, the CDR3 is TGCAGTGCTAGAGGCGGATTAGATTCACCCCTCCACTTT. Translating gives CSARGGLDSPLHF.

The rearrangement joins TRBV6-2 or TRBV6-3 to TRBJ2-1; TRBD2 matches 14 bases. CDR1 and CDR2 from the germline V gene are MNHEY and SVGEGT. V lost 5 bases, J lost 8 bases, and 11 bases stayed unmatched. The CDR3 totals 17 residues. The CDR3 spells CASSPSPGLAGGHEQFF. The CDR3 DNA reads as TGTGCCAGCAGTCCCAGCCCTGGACTAGCGGGGGGACATGAGCAGTTCTTC.

This clonotype appeared a few times. The V call is TRBV10-2, the J call TRBJ2-3, with 7 bases fitting TRBD2. CDR3 length: 17 amino acids. The ends lost 3 bases at V and 8 bases at J; junction bases unmatched: 17. The germline V gene encodes CDR1 WSHSY and CDR2 SAAADI. In DNA form, the CDR3 reads TGCGCCAGCAGTGAAAGTAGTAGTGCGGGAGTGGTAGGTACGCAGTATTTT. This encodes CASSESSSAGVVGTQYF.

This sequence joins TRBV20-1 and TRBJ2-1, with TRBD2 matching over 8 bases. This CDR3 contains 15 residues. The V and J ends lost 8 bases and 0 bases, in that order; junction bases with no gene match: 9. Germline V gives CDR1 DFQATT, CDR2 SNEGSKA (reference sequence). The CDR3 loop reads CSQPSTSGSYNEQFF. DNA of the CDR3: TGCAGTCAACCGAGCACTAGCGGCTCCTACAATGAGCAGTTCTTC.

This clonotype was counted ten times or more. V and J are TRBV5-6 and TRBJ2-7; TRBD2 matches at 7 bases. After removal of 0 bases from V and 5 bases from J, the junction contained 11 bases not matched to a gene. Germline-derived CDR1 and CDR2 are SGHDT and YYEEEE. This CDR3 has 16 residues. CDR3 residues: CASSLEPAGRPDEQYF. CDR3 in DNA: TGTGCCAGCAGCTTGGAACCAGCGGGGAGACCAGACGAGCAGTACTTC.

This clonotype came up a few times. The chain joins TRBV10-3 to TRBJ2-3; TRBD1 matches at 7 bases. The CDR3 covers 14 residues. V gave up 3 bases and J gave up 3 bases; unmatched junction bases: 3. Per germline, CDR1 ENHRY and CDR2 SYGVKD. This chain's CDR3 is CAISEQGRTDTQYF. The CDR3 nucleotides are TGTGCCATCAGTGAACAGGGGAGAACAGATACGCAGTATTTT.

Only a few counts were recorded for this clonotype. The V and J genes are TRBV20-1 and TRBJ2-1; 15 bases map to TRBD2. The J segment lost 9 bases and the V segment lost 3 bases, leaving 21 bases of the junction unmatched. The length of the CDR3 is 20 residues. The V gene's germline CDR1 is DFQATT and CDR2 SNEGSKA (reference sequence). The CDR3 sequence: CSARIISGTSGRHSTGEQFF. Here the CDR3 DNA reads TGCAGTGCTAGGATCATCTCCGGGACTAGCGGGAGGCACTCGACGGGTGAGCAGTTCTTC.

The CDR3, as DNA: TGTGCCATCAGTGCGACAGGGTACAAGCAGTACTTC. Protein product: CAISATGYKQYF. The rearrangement links TRBV10-3 to TRBJ2-7; TRBD1 matches 7 bases. CDR3 length equals 12 residues. CDR1 and CDR2 from the germline V gene are ENHRY and SYGVKD. V dropped 4 bases and J dropped 8; count of bases not matched to a gene: 5.

This clonotype was observed a single time. The chain carries TRBV3-1 and TRBJ2-5; D gene ambiguous. V was shortened by 4 bases and J by 2 bases, with 14 bases between the two germline ends. The CDR3 sequence is 15 residues long. Germline lookup yields CDR1 LGHDT and CDR2 YNNKEL (reference sequence). The CDR3 reads CASSPLSRLQETQYF. The CDR3 nucleotides read TGTGCCAGCAGCCCCCTTAGTCGGTTACAAGAGACCCAGTACTTC.

The gene calls are TRBV20-1 and TRBJ2-5; a possible D gene is TRBD2 (6 bases). V dropped 3 bases and J dropped 2 bases, with 13 bases sitting between them. Germline CDR1 DFQATT, CDR2 SNEGSKA (reference sequence). The CDR3 runs to 14 residues. The CDR3 DNA sequence: TGCAGTGCTAGTGCAGGGAGGTGGCAAGAGACCCAGTACTTC. Translation: CSASAGRWQETQYF.

This clonotype appeared a few times. The chain has TRBV10-3 and TRBJ2-7; TRBD2 matches 11 bases. The CDR3 consists of 14 residues. Germline CDR1 and CDR2: ENHRY and SYGVKD. J lost 2 bases, V lost 8 bases, and 5 bases had no gene match. CDR3: CAIAASGGTYEQYF. The DNA for the CDR3 is TGTGCCATCGCAGCTAGCGGGGGGACCTACGAGCAGTACTTC.